The clone carrying this T cell receptor (beta chain) was observed a handful of times. Its cognate antigen is unknown. The record originates from a study of naive and memory T cell subsets. CD4 T cells were positively selected, then CD8 T cells from the CD4-negative fraction. Four subsets defined by CD45RA and CD27 were sorted after CD3, CD4, CD8 and live/dead staining. Findings and caveats of the study: Clonotypes are single alpha or beta chains, not paired receptors.

The V end was cut by 0 bases, the J end by 0 bases, with 6 bases between. CDR1 LGHDT and CDR2 YNNKEL come from the germline V gene (reference sequence). The CDR3 spans 15 residues. An equimolar mix of two oligonucleotides served as the beta constant-region primer for TRBC1 and TRBC2. Four rounds of PCR amplified the ligated cDNA using nested alpha and beta constant-region primers plus SP2. MiXCR was run by TCRdb on the UMI-ligation and nested PCR reads, yielding one entry per CDR3 protein. The sample shows approximately 8,100 distinct CDR3 sequences, 28% of them seen only once. What was sequenced was CD8+ TEMRA cells from blood. Subset reported: effector memory re-expressing CD45RA, CD45RA+ CD27-. The sequence derives from a human donor in good health. The chain carries TRBV3-1 and TRBJ1-5; D is undetermined. The CDR3 DNA follows: TGTGCCAGCAGCCAAGACCCCGCTAGCAATCAGCCCCAGCATTTT. It encodes CASSQDPASNQPQHF.